This T cell receptor (beta chain) was documented in a study of identical twins. Template switching supplied a universal primer site; unique molecular identifiers were carried on the cDNA. TCRdb re-derived calls from the 5' RACE reads in MiXCR, one entry per CDR3 protein. The sample includes around 670,000 distinct CDR3 sequences, roughly 6% of them seen just once. Findings and caveats of the study: Twins shared out-of-frame alpha sequences with excess low generation probability. For cord blood, abundant beta clonotypes had fewer insertions, unlike memory repertoires, which showed none.

This clonotype was seen a handful of times. Antigen unknown. With 6 bases removed from V and 9 bases from J, the gap between germline ends came to 9 bases. The CDR3 totals 10 residues. Germline CDR1 reads SEHNR; CDR2 reads FQNEAQ (reference sequence). Sequencing used naive T cells sorted from blood. The source of this sequence is a man younger than 35 in good health. V usage is TRBV7-9 and J usage is TRBJ2-7, with D uncertain. DNA for the CDR3: TGTGCCAGCAGGATCTTGCGGCAGTACGTC. Its translation: CASRILRQYV.